This entry lists 5 T cell receptor beta chains sequenced from one sample in a study of shared clonotypes between healthy human individuals. Sequencing was performed with immunoSEQ multiplex PCR; in TCRdb, only in-frame clones are kept and a portion is missing. The sample lists 1 million to 1.3 million clones; 70% to 80% were seen once. Material for sequencing was memory CD4+ T cells from PBMCs. Subset specified: CD45RA-negative fraction. These receptors all stem from a man younger than 35 in good health. Some clones in this sample may be carry-over from other donors' samples.

This chain joins TRBV23-1 and TRBJ2-6; D not certain. TRBV23-1 is given ORF status, its function remaining uncertain. The CDR3 consists of 14 residues. V was pared by 6 bases and J by 3 bases, with 9 bases between. In DNA, the CDR3 is TGCGCCAGCAGCCAGTTAGGTGGGGCCAACGTCCTGACTTTC. Protein: CASSQLGGANVLTF.

The CDR3 nucleotides are TGTGCCAGCAGTCTTGGACAGGGTGCGCCTTCCTACGAGCAGTACTTC. Translating gives CASSLGQGAPSYEQYF. The rearrangement links TRBV28 to TRBJ2-7; 8 bases are shared with TRBD1. Germline V gene data show CDR1 as MDHEN and CDR2 as SYDVKM. V lost 5 bases to trimming and J lost 1 base; unmatched junction nucleotides: 10. CDR3 length: 16 amino acids.

The V gene is TRBV9, the J gene TRBJ2-2, with 7 bases aligning to TRBD2. Trimming cost V 5 bases and J 3 bases; bases outside gene matches: 7. The CDR3 is 15 amino acids. CDR1 SGDLS and CDR2 YYNGEE come from the germline V gene. This CDR3 reads CASRVTGGDTGELFF. The CDR3 bases are TGTGCCAGCAGGGTGACTGGGGGGGACACCGGGGAGCTGTTTTTT.

This clone has only a few counts. The chain has TRBV7-9 and TRBJ2-1; 11 nucleotides align to TRBD2. With V trimmed by 5 bases and J by 1 base, 4 bases remained unmatched. Germline CDR1 and CDR2: SEHNR and FQNEAQ (reference sequence). The CDR3 is 16 residues long. The CDR3 DNA reads TGTGCCAGCAGCCCCCGACTAGCGGGGTCCTACAATGAGCAGTTCTTC. Its protein is CASSPRLAGSYNEQFF.

On this clone: Other DNA sequences within the sample encode an identical CDR3. The J gene is TRBJ2-3, the V gene TRBV30; D is unclear. Trimming shortened V by 2 bases and J by 3 bases, and 3 bases separated the two germline ends. The CDR3 is 11 residues long. Germline V gene data show CDR1 as GTSNPN and CDR2 as SVGIG (reference sequence). The CDR3 region is CAWSRTDTQYF. CDR3 nucleotides: TGTGCCTGGAGTAGAACAGATACGCAGTATTTT.